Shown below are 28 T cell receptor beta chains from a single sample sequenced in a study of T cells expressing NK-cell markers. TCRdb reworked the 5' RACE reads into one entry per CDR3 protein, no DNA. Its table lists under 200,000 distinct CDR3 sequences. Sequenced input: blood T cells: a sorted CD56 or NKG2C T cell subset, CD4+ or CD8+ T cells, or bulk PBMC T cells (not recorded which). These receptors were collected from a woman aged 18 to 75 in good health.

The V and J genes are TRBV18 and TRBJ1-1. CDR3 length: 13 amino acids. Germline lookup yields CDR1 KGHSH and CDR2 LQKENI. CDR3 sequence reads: CASSPNSNTEAFF.

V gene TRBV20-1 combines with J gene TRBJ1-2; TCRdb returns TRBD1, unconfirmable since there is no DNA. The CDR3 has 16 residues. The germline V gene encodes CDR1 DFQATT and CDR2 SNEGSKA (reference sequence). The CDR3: CSARAPEQGANYGYTF.

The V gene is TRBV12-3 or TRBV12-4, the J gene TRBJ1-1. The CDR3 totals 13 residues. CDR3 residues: CASSFELRTEAFF.

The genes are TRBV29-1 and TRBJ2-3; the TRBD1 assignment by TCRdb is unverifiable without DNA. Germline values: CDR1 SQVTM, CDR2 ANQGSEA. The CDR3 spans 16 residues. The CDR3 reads CSARRSTGGGRDTQYF.

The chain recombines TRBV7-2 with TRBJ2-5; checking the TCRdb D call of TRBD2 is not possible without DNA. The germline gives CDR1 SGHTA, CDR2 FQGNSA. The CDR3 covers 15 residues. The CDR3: CASSLPVAGTETQYF. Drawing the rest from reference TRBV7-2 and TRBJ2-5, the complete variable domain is GAGVSQSPSNKVTEKGKDVELRCDPISGHTALYWYRQSLGQGLEFLIYFQGNSAPDKSGLPSDRFSAERTGGSVSTLTIQRTQQEDSAVYLCASSLPVAGTETQYFGPGTRLLVL.

CDR3 protein: CSAGDVGTNEQFF. J is TRBJ2-1 and V is TRBV20-1. There are 13 residues in the CDR3. CDR1 DFQATT and CDR2 SNEGSKA come from the germline V gene (reference sequence).

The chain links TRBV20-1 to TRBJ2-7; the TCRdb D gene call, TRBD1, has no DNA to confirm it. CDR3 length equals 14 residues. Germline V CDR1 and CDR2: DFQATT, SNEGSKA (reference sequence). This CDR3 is CSAQRTESSYEQYF.

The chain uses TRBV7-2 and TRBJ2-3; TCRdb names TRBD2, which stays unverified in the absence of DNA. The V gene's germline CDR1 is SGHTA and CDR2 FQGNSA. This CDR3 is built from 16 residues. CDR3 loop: CASSPGLAQSTDTQYF.

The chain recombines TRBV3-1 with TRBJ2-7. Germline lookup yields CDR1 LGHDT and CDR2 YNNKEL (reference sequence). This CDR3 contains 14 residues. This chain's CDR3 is CASSQVGELSEQYF.

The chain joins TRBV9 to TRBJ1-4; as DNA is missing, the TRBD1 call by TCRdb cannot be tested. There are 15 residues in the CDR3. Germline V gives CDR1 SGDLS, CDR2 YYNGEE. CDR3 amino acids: CASSSHPGTREKLFF. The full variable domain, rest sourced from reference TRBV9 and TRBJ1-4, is DSGVTQTPKHLITATGQRVTLRCSPRSGDLSVYWYQQSLDQGLQFLIQYYNGEERAKGNILERFSAQQFPDLHSELNLSSLELGDSALYFCASSSHPGTREKLFFGSGTQLSVL.

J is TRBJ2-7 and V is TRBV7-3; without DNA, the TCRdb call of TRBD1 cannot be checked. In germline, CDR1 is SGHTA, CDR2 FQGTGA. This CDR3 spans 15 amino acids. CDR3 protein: CASSPGGGVFYEQYF.

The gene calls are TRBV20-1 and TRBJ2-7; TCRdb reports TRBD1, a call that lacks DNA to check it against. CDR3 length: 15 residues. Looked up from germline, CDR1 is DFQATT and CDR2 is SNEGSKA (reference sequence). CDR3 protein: CSARDPGQGGNEQYF.

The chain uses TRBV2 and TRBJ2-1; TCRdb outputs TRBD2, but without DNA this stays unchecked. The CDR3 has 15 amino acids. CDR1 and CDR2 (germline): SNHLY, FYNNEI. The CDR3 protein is CASSLGLAGINEQFF.

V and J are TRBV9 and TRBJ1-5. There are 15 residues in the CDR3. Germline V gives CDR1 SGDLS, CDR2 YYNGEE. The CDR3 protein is CASSVDSGSNQPQHF.

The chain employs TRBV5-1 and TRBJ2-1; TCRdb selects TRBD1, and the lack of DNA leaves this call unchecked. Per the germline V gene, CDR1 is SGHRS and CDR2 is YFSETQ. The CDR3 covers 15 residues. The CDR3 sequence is CASSLASGSINEQFF.

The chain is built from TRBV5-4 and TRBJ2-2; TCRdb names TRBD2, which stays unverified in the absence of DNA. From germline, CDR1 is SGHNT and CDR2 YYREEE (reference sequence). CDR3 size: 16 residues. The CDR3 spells CASSSLAGGNTGELFF.

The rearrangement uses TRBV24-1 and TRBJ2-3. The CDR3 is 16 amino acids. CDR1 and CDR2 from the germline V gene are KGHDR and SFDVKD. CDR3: CATSDLKQVGTDTQYF.

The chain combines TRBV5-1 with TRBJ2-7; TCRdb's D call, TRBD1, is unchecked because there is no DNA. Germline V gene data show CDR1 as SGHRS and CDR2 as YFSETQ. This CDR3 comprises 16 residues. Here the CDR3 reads CASSRTGAGQTYEQYF.

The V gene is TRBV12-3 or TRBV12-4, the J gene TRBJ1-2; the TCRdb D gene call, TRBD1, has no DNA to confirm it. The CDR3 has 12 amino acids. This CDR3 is CASRLPGAGYTF.

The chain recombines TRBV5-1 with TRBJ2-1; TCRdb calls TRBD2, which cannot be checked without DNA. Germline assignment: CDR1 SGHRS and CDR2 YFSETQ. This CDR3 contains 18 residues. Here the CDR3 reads CASSFGAQAGSIGNEQFF.

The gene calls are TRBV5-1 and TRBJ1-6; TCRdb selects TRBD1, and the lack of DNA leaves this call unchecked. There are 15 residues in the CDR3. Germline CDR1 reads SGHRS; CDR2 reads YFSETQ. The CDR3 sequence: CASSRRDSTNSPLHF.

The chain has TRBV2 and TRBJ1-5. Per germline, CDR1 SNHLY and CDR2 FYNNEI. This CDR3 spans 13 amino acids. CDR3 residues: CASRGLPNQPQHF.

The CDR3 region is CASSGAGPRNYGYTF. The chain joins TRBV9 to TRBJ1-2. The CDR3 is 15 amino acids. Germline CDR1 and CDR2: SGDLS and YYNGEE.

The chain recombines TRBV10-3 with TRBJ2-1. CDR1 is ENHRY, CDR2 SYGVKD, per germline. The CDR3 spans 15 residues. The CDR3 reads CAISEQPGSYNEQFF.

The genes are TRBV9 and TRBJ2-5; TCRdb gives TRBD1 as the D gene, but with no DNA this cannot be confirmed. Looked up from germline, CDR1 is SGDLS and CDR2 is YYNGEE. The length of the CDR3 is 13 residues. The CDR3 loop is CASSPHPGETQYF.

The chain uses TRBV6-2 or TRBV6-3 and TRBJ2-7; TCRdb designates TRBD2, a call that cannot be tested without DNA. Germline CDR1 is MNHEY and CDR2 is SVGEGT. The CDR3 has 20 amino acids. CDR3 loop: CASSYSIRSGRAHVSYEQYF.

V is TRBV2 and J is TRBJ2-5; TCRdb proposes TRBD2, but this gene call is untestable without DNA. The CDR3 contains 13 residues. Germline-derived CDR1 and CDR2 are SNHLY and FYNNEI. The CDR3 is CASSGTRGETQYF.

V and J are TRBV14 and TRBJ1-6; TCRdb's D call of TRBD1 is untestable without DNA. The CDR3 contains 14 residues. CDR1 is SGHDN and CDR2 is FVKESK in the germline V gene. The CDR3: CASRRGTGNSPLHF.